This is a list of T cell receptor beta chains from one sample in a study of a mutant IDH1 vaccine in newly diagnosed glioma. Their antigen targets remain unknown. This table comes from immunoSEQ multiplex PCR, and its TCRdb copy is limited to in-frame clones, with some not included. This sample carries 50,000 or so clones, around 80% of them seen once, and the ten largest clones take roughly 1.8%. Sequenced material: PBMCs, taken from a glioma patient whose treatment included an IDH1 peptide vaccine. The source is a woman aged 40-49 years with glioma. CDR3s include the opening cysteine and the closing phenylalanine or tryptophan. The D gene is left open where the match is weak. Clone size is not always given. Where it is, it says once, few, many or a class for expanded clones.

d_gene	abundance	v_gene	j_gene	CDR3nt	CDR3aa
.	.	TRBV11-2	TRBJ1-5	TGTGCCAGCAGCGGACCCGGGACCTCCCTTCATAGCAATCAGCCCCAGCATTTT	CASSGPGTSLHSNQPQHF
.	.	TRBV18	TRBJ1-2	TGTGCCAGCTCACCAGGCCAGGGCCATGGCTACACCTTC	CASSPGQGHGYTF
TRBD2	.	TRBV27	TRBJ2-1	TGTGCCAGCAGTTTTCTAGCGGGGGAACCCAATGAGCAGTTCTTC	CASSFLAGEPNEQFF
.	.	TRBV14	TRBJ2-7	TGTGCCAGCAGCCCCCGGAACGGGAACTACGAGCAGTACTTC	CASSPRNGNYEQYF
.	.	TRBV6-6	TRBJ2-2	TGTGCCAGCAGTTGGACAGGCGGGGCCGGGGAGCTGTTTTTT	CASSWTGGAGELFF
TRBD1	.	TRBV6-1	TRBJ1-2	TGTGCCAGCAGCAGACAGGGGGTGGGCTATGGCTACACCTTC	CASSRQGVGYGYTF
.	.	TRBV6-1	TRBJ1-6	TGTGCCAGCAGCCTTGTAAGGCATCGTGATTCACCCCTCCACTTT	CASSLVRHRDSPLHF
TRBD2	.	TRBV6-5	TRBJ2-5	TGTGCCAGCAGTTACTCAATAGCGGGAGAGACCCAGTACTTC	CASSYSIAGETQYF
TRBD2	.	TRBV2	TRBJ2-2	TGTGCCAGCAGTGAACTAGCGGGGCGCACCGGGGAGCTGTTTTTT	CASSELAGRTGELFF
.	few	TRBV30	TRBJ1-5	TGTGCCTGGAACCCAGATGGCGGCAATCAGCCCCAGCATTTT	CAWNPDGGNQPQHF
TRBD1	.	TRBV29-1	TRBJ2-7	TGCAGCGTTGCCCCCGGGACAGGGAGCTACGAGCAGTACTTC	CSVAPGTGSYEQYF
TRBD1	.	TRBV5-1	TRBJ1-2	TGCGCCAGCAGGGGACAGGGGGTATATGGCTACACCTTC	CASRGQGVYGYTF
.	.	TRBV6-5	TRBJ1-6	TGTGCCAGCAGTTACTCGGGGGCAGGATATAATTCACCCCTCCACTTT	CASSYSGAGYNSPLHF
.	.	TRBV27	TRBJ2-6	TGTGCCAGCAGTTTATCGTGGGGCTCTGGGGCCAACGTCCTGACTTTC	CASSLSWGSGANVLTF
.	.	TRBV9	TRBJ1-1	TGTGCCAGCAGCGTAGTGGGGGGAGGTGACACTGAAGCTTTCTTT	CASSVVGGGDTEAFF